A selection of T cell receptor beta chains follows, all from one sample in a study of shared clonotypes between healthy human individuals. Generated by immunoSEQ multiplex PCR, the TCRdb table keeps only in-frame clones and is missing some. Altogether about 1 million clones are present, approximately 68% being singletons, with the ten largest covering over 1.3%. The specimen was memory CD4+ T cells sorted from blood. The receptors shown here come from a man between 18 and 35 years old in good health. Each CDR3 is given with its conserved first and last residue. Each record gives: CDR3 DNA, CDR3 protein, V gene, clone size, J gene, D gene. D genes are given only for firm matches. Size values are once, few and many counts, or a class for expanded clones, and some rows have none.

TGCGCCAGCAGCTTACCGGGACAGGGGATCGGTGGCTACACCTTC | CASSLPGQGIGGYTF | TRBV5-1 | NA | TRBJ1-2 | TRBD1
TGTGCCATCAGTGATACTAGCGGAATCTACAATGAGCAGTTCTTC | CAISDTSGIYNEQFF | TRBV10-3 | many | TRBJ2-1 | TRBD2
TGTGCCAGTAGTATATATAACTATGGCTACACCTTC | CASSIYNYGYTF | TRBV19 | NA | TRBJ1-2 | NA
TGTGCCAGCAGCTTGATACGAGGAGGCGCTGAAGCTTTCTTT | CASSLIRGGAEAFF | TRBV5-1 | NA | TRBJ1-1 | NA
TGTGCCAGCCAACGCCGGGGTCAGGCCTATGGCTACACCTTC | CASQRRGQAYGYTF | TRBV6-5 | NA | TRBJ1-2 | NA
TGCGCCAGCTCAGGACTCTCTAGTCTTGTCGGGGAGCTGTTTTTT | CASSGLSSLVGELFF | TRBV5-1 | NA | TRBJ2-2 | NA
TGTGCCAGCAGTGAATGGTCAGGGGGCACAGAAGCTTTCTTT | CASSEWSGGTEAFF | TRBV6-1 | NA | TRBJ1-1 | TRBD1
TGCGCCAGCAGCGCCTTACTAGCGGGAGCTCTCGAGCAGTACTTC | CASSALLAGALEQYF | TRBV4-1 | NA | TRBJ2-7 | TRBD2
TGTGCCAGCAGCGTTGTAGATACGCAGTATTTT | CASSVVDTQYF | TRBV2 | once | TRBJ2-3 | NA
TGTGCCAGTAGTATGGAGACTAGCGGGACGGCGCAGTACTTC | CASSMETSGTAQYF | TRBV19 | NA | TRBJ2-7 | TRBD2
TGTGCCTGGACTGGACAAAATAGCAATCAGCCCCAGCATTTT | CAWTGQNSNQPQHF | TRBV30 | NA | TRBJ1-5 | NA
TGTGCCAGCAACACGGACAGAAGTTTAAACATTCAGTACTTC | CASNTDRSLNIQYF | TRBV2 | NA | TRBJ2-4 | NA
TGCGCCAGCAGCCAAAACTCAGTGAACACCGGGGAGCTGTTTTTT | CASSQNSVNTGELFF | TRBV4-3 | NA | TRBJ2-2 | NA
TGCGCCAGCAGCTTGGTACAGGGTGGCACCGGGGAGCTGTTTTTT | CASSLVQGGTGELFF | TRBV5-1 | NA | TRBJ2-2 | NA
TGTGCCTGGAGCGGGGGGGTCCAAGAGACCCAGTACTTC | CAWSGGVQETQYF | TRBV30 | NA | TRBJ2-5 | TRBD2
TGTGCCAGCAGCGTAGCGGCGTTAGCCTACGAGCAGTACTTC | CASSVAALAYEQYF | TRBV9 | NA | TRBJ2-7 | NA
TGTGCCTGGAGTGTACTTTTCGCGGGACTAGCGGGAGTCCTCCACGAGCAGTACTTC | CAWSVLFAGLAGVLHEQYF | TRBV30 | NA | TRBJ2-7 | TRBD2
TGTGCCAGCTCACCGCAGTCTGCAACTAATGAAAAACTGTTTTTT | CASSPQSATNEKLFF | TRBV18 | NA | TRBJ1-4 | NA
TGTGCCAGCAGTGAATTGAGCTCCTATAATTCACCCCTCCACTTT | CASSELSSYNSPLHF | TRBV6-1 | NA | TRBJ1-6 | NA
TGTGCCTGGAGCGATTCGGGGGATCATGGCTACACCTTC | CAWSDSGDHGYTF | TRBV30 | NA | TRBJ1-2 | NA
TGTGCCAGCAGCCACCGGCTAGCGGGGGCAAAAAACATTCAGTACTTC | CASSHRLAGAKNIQYF | TRBV7-2 | NA | TRBJ2-4 | TRBD2
TGTGCCAGCAGCCAAGATCCCGGGACTAGCGGGGGTTCCAATGAGCAGTTCTTC | CASSQDPGTSGGSNEQFF | TRBV4-2 | NA | TRBJ2-1 | TRBD2
TGTGCCAGACCTACACCTAGTCCCAATGAGCAGTTCTTC | CARPTPSPNEQFF | TRBV21-1 | NA | TRBJ2-1 | NA
TGTGCCAGCAGCTTATTACAGGGTGGCTCACCCCTCCACTTT | CASSLLQGGSPLHF | TRBV5-6 | few | TRBJ1-6 | NA
TGTGCCAGCAACATTAGGTCTAGCGGGGGACTCGGGAACACCGGGGAGCTGTTTTTT | CASNIRSSGGLGNTGELFF | TRBV11-2 | NA | TRBJ2-2 | TRBD2
TGTGCCAGCAGCGTAACGTCGAGCTCCTACAATGAGCAGTTCTTC | CASSVTSSSYNEQFF | TRBV9 | once | TRBJ2-1 | NA
TGTGCCAGCAGCTTAGCCCCGGGACTAGCGGGAGGCATCTCCTACAATGAGCAGTTCTTC | CASSLAPGLAGGISYNEQFF | TRBV13 | NA | TRBJ2-1 | TRBD2
TGTGCCAGCAGCCAATCGGTTACGGGGCCGGAGACCCAGTACTTC | CASSQSVTGPETQYF | TRBV16 | NA | TRBJ2-5 | NA
TGTGCCAGCAGCGTAGCGGCTAGCGGGGGAGATACGCAGTATTTT | CASSVAASGGDTQYF | TRBV9 | NA | TRBJ2-3 | TRBD2
TGTGCCAGTAGTAGGTCTACGAGCTCCTACAATGAGCAGTTCTTC | CASSRSTSSYNEQFF | TRBV19 | NA | TRBJ2-1 | NA
TGTGCCATCTCAGAACAGTCTAGCGGGGAGCTGTTTTTT | CAISEQSSGELFF | TRBV10-3 | few | TRBJ2-2 | NA
TGTGCCAGCAGGCGTCAGGGGGGGTTGAATGAGCAGTTCTTC | CASRRQGGLNEQFF | TRBV6-5 | NA | TRBJ2-1 | NA
TGTGCCAGTACCCGGACAGCTAACTATGGCTACACCTTC | CASTRTANYGYTF | TRBV19 | NA | TRBJ1-2 | NA
TGTGCCAGCAGCGATAGCGGGGGGGCTCACAATGAGCAGTTCTTC | CASSDSGGAHNEQFF | TRBV9 | NA | TRBJ2-1 | TRBD2
TGCGCCAGCAGCCGGGGACAGTCCTCCGGGGAGCAGTACTTC | CASSRGQSSGEQYF | TRBV5-1 | NA | TRBJ2-7 | TRBD1
TGTGCCAGCAGCATGGCTAGCGGGGGGGCCGGCACAGATACGCAGTATTTT | CASSMASGGAGTDTQYF | TRBV4-2 | few | TRBJ2-3 | TRBD2
TGTGCCAGCAGCTTGAAACAGGGGGCCAAAAACATTCAGTACTTC | CASSLKQGAKNIQYF | TRBV5-8 | NA | TRBJ2-4 | TRBD1
TGTGCCAGCAGTGGGACAAATTCACCCCTCCACTTT | CASSGTNSPLHF | TRBV6-5 | NA | TRBJ1-6 | NA